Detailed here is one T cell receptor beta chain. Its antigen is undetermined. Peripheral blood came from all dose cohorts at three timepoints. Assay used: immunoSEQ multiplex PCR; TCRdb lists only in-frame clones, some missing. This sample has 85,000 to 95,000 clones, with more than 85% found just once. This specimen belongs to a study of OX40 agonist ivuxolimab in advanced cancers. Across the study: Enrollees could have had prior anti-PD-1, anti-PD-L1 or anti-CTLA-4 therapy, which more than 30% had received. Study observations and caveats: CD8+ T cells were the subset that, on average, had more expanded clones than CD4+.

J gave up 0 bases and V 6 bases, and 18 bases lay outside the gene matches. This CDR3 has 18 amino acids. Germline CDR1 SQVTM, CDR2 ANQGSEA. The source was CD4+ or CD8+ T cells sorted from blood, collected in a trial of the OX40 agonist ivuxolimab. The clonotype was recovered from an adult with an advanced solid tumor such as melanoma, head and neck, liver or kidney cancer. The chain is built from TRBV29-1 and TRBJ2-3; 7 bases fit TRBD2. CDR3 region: CSVASSSGVSTSTDTQYF. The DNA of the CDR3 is TGCAGCGTGGCCTCCTCTAGCGGAGTCAGCACTAGCACAGATACGCAGTATTTT.